This T cell receptor (beta chain) comes out of a study of T cell responses to AZD1222 COVID-19 vaccine (dated by TCRdb to about 2021). Regarding the research as a whole: Because spike-specific TCR depth and breadth did not differ between the two schedules, AZD1222 recipients who got a second dose at roughly 4 weeks were pooled with those who got a second dose at roughly 12 weeks. TCR sequencing was performed for about 250 trial participants, of whom around 200 were given two doses of AZD1222 and roughly 25 were given two doses of MenACWY control vaccine. Enrollment into the trials was organized by age into subgroups of 18-55, 56-69 and 70-plus years, and those subgroups contained approximately 150, 30 and 60 TCR-sequenced participants, respectively. Broader findings and caveats from the paper: Participants were mostly white British and included more females than males, and it was suggested by the authors that clonal diversity may have been underestimated. Only five to seven AZD1222 recipients were SARS-CoV-2 seropositive at baseline, limiting conclusions about previously exposed vaccinees. Epitopes outside the regions mutated in the B.1.351 and B.1.1.7 variants were reportedly recognized by nearly half of the unique spike-specific TCRs. The 56-69-year group was small, and its depth increase did not reach significance, likely because of low power. The whole spike protein was spanned by vaccine-associated CD4 TCRs, and dominant responses were seen in regions 160-218 and 743-854. Because no day 14 peak-response samples were available, the repertoires could be characterized only after the peak T cell response. Spike-specific TCR breadth and depth rose significantly after two AZD1222 doses compared with day 0 and with MenACWY recipients.

From the cysteine through the phenylalanine, the CDR3 covers 14 amino acids. The DNA shown is the 42-base CDR3, in frame from base 1. CDR1 and CDR2, per the germline V gene (reference sequence), are GTSNPN and SVGIG. At the junction V is shortened by 0 bases and J by 6 bases; bases outside the gene matches: 7. The CDR3 regions of human TCRbeta chains were analyzed by immunosequencing. In the authors' own workflow: TCRs in the repertoires were compared against a reference library of SARS-CoV-2-specific TCRs that had been generated with the MIRA antigen-specificity platform. Breadth was defined as the fraction of unique TCRs that were SARS-CoV-2-associated, and depth was defined as the fraction of total T cells that were SARS-CoV-2-associated. Using the MIRA data, each spike-specific TCR was mapped to the spike region that the TCR reacts to and placed in a CD4 or CD8 class. Log10-transformed breadth and depth values were compared by one-way ANOVA with Sidak's multiple comparisons tests. This is the immuneACCESS table as TCRdb keeps it, with only in-frame sequences that have V and J called. A part of the clones is gone; compared with another copy, unresolved V genes explain less than half, and the rest is unexplained. V and J calls and clone size are given by that table; D and trimming were obtained from the DNA. The sample table holds 65,000 to 70,000 clones, of which over 60% were seen once. About 12% of the sample comes from the top ten.

This sample's time point label indicates: baseline before first vaccination. Vaccinee samples were obtained from the UK trials COV001 and COV002, which included a single-blind randomized controlled phase 2/3 trial of AZD1222 (ChAdOx1 nCoV-19) in healthy adults. For TCRbeta chain sequencing, PBMC samples from trial participants were taken at day 0 and at day 28 after the second dose. In regard to this clone: It has no known antigen specificity. Nothing much larger sits one base from this clone, and base qualities are not available.

Here the sequenced sample was peripheral blood, taken on day 0 of AZD1222 vaccination. This TCR was sampled from an adult in good health. The chain employs TRBV30 and TRBJ2-5, with 7 bases matching TRBD2. The CDR3 corresponds to CAWSVRAGVKTQYF. The nucleotides read TGTGCCTGGAGTGTACGGGCGGGGGTTAAGACCCAGTACTTC. Here the CDR3 is joined to the reference TRBV30 and TRBJ2-5 genes, and the full variable domain is: SQTIHQWPATLVQPVGSPLSLECTVEGTSNPNLYWYRQAAGRGLQLLFYSVGIGQISSEVPQNLSASRPQDRQFILSSKKLLLSDSGFYLCAWSVRAGVKTQYFGPGTRLLVL.